The 27 T cell receptor beta chains presented below share a single source sample, sequenced in a study of blood T cells in healthy people across ages. Together with a sample-barcoded 5' primer, a J-beta primer mix was included in a second PCR lasting about 6 to 11 cycles. TCRdb reprocessed the 5' RACE reads via MiXCR and lists one record per CDR3 protein. The repertoire has about 670,000 distinct CDR3 sequences, roughly 41% of them found once; the top ten carry 30%. What was sequenced was blood. Receptors originate from a man older than 75 in good health.

J is TRBJ2-5 and V is TRBV5-1; D could derive from TRBD1 or TRBD2 (5 bases each). This CDR3 spans 12 amino acids. Germline V CDR1 and CDR2: SGHRS, YFSETQ. Trimming left V 4 bases short and J 7 bases short, with 11 bases between. CDR3 in amino acids: CASSRDVGTQYF. In DNA form, the CDR3 reads TGCGCCAGCAGCCGGGACGTCGGGACCCAGTACTTC.

The chain joins TRBV6-5 to TRBJ2-3; 8 nucleotides line up with TRBD2. V gave up 5 bases and J gave up 2 bases; unmatched junction bases: 6. The V gene's germline CDR1 is MNHEY and CDR2 SVGAGI. The CDR3 has 15 amino acids. In DNA, the CDR3 is TGTGCCAGCAGTCCAGCGGGAGTGGTCACAGATACGCAGTATTTT. Its translation is CASSPAGVVTDTQYF.

At least ten counts were recorded for this clonotype. The chain combines TRBV7-2 with TRBJ2-5; perhaps TRBD1 as D (5 bases). This CDR3 has 15 amino acids. Trimming cost V 7 bases and J 5 bases, with 20 bases left between them. Germline V gene data show CDR1 as SGHTA and CDR2 as FQGNSA. The CDR3 region has the DNA TGTGCCAGCATCCAGGGCGCGTCCTCCGGGGAGACCCAGTACTTC. It is translated as CASIQGASSGETQYF.

This clonotype turned up a few times. The rearrangement uses TRBV29-1 and TRBJ2-5; D is uncertain. Germline CDR1 reads SQVTM; CDR2 reads ANQGSEA. CDR3 length: 15 residues. Trimming removed 0 bases at V and 9 bases at J, with 20 bases between. The CDR3 protein is CSVEDRPRPPVAQYF. The CDR3 DNA sequence: TGCAGCGTTGAAGATCGTCCTCGCCCCCCCGTGGCCCAGTACTTC.

This clonotype was recorded many times. V gene TRBV2 combines with J gene TRBJ2-5; possibly TRBD2 for D (5 bases). V was trimmed by 7 bases and J by 2 bases, leaving 11 bases between them. Germline-derived CDR1 and CDR2 are SNHLY and FYNNEI. CDR3 length: 13 residues. Here the CDR3 DNA reads TGTGCCAGCATGCTGGACTCACAAGAGACCCAGTACTTC. This encodes CASMLDSQETQYF.

The chain recombines TRBV6-2 or TRBV6-3 with TRBJ2-7, with TRBD2 identical over 8 bases. CDR3 size: 14 residues. The germline gives CDR1 MNHEY, CDR2 SVGEGT. V dropped 7 bases and J dropped 2; count of bases not matched to a gene: 7. The CDR3 loop reads CASTLAGRTYEQYF. CDR3 coding DNA: TGTGCCAGCACCTTAGCGGGAAGGACCTACGAGCAGTACTTC.

This clonotype was seen a handful of times. The chain combines TRBV29-1 with TRBJ2-1; the D is unclear. The CDR3 has 14 residues. CDR1 and CDR2 from the germline V gene are SQVTM and ANQGSEA. The V end was cut by 2 bases, the J end by 8 bases, with 16 bases between. The CDR3 sequence: CSVETGPVPYEQFF. CDR3 DNA: TGCAGCGTTGAAACCGGGCCCGTCCCGTATGAGCAGTTCTTC.

This clonotype was counted many times. The rearrangement links TRBV7-7 to TRBJ2-5; D uncertain. The CDR3 runs to 14 residues. Germline values: CDR1 SSHAT, CDR2 FNYEAQ (reference sequence). V was cut by 5 bases and J by 5 bases, with 15 bases left in between. CDR3 nucleotide sequence: TGTGCCAGCAGCGTAGAAGGCTTTCTTGAGACCCAGTACTTC. Translated: CASSVEGFLETQYF.

The chain links TRBV9 to TRBJ1-1, with D possibly TRBD1 on 5 matching bases. Trimming stripped 0 bases from V and 9 bases from J, with 12 bases between. Germline lookup yields CDR1 SGDLS and CDR2 YYNGEE. The CDR3 extends over 13 amino acids. The CDR3 region has the DNA TGTGCCAGCAGCGTAGAGAGTCAGGGCAAAGCTTTCTTT. Translating it yields CASSVESQGKAFF.

This clonotype was counted only a few times. The rearrangement links TRBV15 to TRBJ2-7, with TRBD1 matching 9 bases. Germline CDR1 and CDR2: LNHNV and YYDKDF (reference sequence). Trimming removed 5 bases from V and 2 bases from J; junction bases left unmatched: 7. The CDR3 length is 15 residues. The CDR3 sequence: CATSRTGGNPYEQYF. The CDR3 DNA sequence: TGTGCCACCAGCCGTACAGGGGGCAACCCCTACGAGCAGTACTTC.

This clonotype was seen more than once but under ten times. The J gene is TRBJ2-1, the V gene TRBV3-1; D uncertain. CDR1 is LGHDT and CDR2 is YNNKEL in the germline V gene (reference sequence). Trimming shortened V by 1 base and J by 0 bases, and 10 bases separated the two germline ends. This CDR3 region has 16 residues. In nucleotides, the CDR3 is TGTGCCAGCAGCCAAGTGGGCAGCCGCTCCTACAATGAGCAGTTCTTC. The encoded protein is CASSQVGSRSYNEQFF.

The rearrangement links TRBV7-2 to TRBJ1-2; D is perhaps TRBD1 (6 bases). V was pared by 6 bases and J by 0 bases, with 11 bases between. Looked up from germline, CDR1 is SGHTA and CDR2 is FQGNSA. The CDR3 contains 14 residues. The CDR3 sequence is CASSRGTSNYGYTF. CDR3 bases: TGTGCCAGCAGTCGGGGGACATCTAACTATGGCTACACCTTC. The variable domain in full, with the rest retrieved from reference TRBV7-2 and TRBJ1-2, is GAGVSQSPSNKVTEKGKDVELRCDPISGHTALYWYRQSLGQGLEFLIYFQGNSAPDKSGLPSDRFSAERTGGSVSTLTIQRTQQEDSAVYLCASSRGTSNYGYTFGSGTRLTVV.

The chain combines TRBV20-1 with TRBJ2-5; no definite D call. V dropped 3 bases and J dropped 11 bases, with 19 bases sitting between them. Germline-derived CDR1 and CDR2 are DFQATT and SNEGSKA (reference sequence). The CDR3 contains 13 residues. The CDR3 here is CSARDVGYNEQYF. The CDR3 nucleotides are TGCAGTGCTAGGGACGTCGGTTACAATGAGCAGTACTTC.

V usage is TRBV6-5 and J usage is TRBJ1-2; 9 nucleotides agree with TRBD1. In germline, CDR1 is MNHEY, CDR2 SVGAGI. The CDR3 has 16 residues. V lost 6 bases and J lost 3; bases outside the gene matches: 11. This CDR3 is CASSRSTGGGYYGYTF. CDR3 sequence (DNA): TGTGCCAGCAGCCGCTCGACAGGGGGAGGATACTATGGCTACACCTTC.

The chain uses TRBV20-1 and TRBJ2-1; D possibly corresponds to TRBD1 (7 bases). Germline V gene lookup returns CDR1 DFQATT and CDR2 SNEGSKA (reference sequence). V lost 6 bases and J lost 4, with 16 bases in between. The CDR3 spans 14 residues. CDR3 sequence: CSAEGGQTYNEQFF. In DNA form, the CDR3 reads TGCAGTGCCGAGGGGGGACAGACATACAATGAGCAGTTCTTC.

V usage is TRBV21-1 and J usage is TRBJ1-1; TRBD1, the table's D call, lacks a check against the DNA. TRBV21-1 is marked as a pseudogene. The CDR3 is 16 residues long. The CDR3 DNA sequence: TGTGCCAGCCTCTCCGGGCGGGGTGGGGGTACTACTGAAGCTTTCTTT. Its translation is CASLSGRGGGTTEAFF.

Turning to this clonotype: Given a much more abundant clone one base away, this may be a read error. The chain carries TRBV7-2 and TRBJ2-1; D possibly uses TRBD1 or TRBD2 (5 bases each). The CDR3 has 15 residues. V lost 3 bases and J lost 5, with 14 bases in between. Per the germline V gene, CDR1 is SGHTA and CDR2 is FQGNSA. CDR3 sequence reads: CASSFRLVGDNEQFF. The DNA of the CDR3 is TGTGCCAGCAGCTTTAGGCTAGTGGGGGACAATGAGCAGTTCTTC.

The chain is built from TRBV27 and TRBJ2-3, with TRBD1 identical over 7 bases. CDR3 length equals 15 residues. Germline CDR1 is MNHEY and CDR2 is SMNVEV (reference sequence). Germline trimming cut 6 bases from V and 1 base from J; bases unmatched to any gene: 7. CDR3 region: CASSLQGWGTDTQYF. CDR3 coding DNA: TGTGCCAGCAGCTTACAGGGGTGGGGCACAGATACGCAGTATTTT.

A single count supports this clonotype. The chain carries TRBV10-1 and TRBJ2-3; 11 positions match TRBD1. The CDR3 covers 19 residues. Germline CDR1 and CDR2: WNHNN and SYGVQD (reference sequence). Trimming at V came to 4 bases and at J to 0 bases, leaving 12 bases not matched to a gene. This CDR3 reads CASSARTGGAAVSTDTQYF. The CDR3 region has the DNA TGCGCCAGCAGTGCGAGGACAGGGGGCGCAGCGGTGAGCACAGATACGCAGTATTTT.

As regards this clonotype: A read error may account for a junction end that differs from germline. The J gene is TRBJ2-5, the V gene TRBV7-7, with a possible D match to TRBD2 (6 bases). Germline V lookup: CDR1 SSHAT, CDR2 FNYEAQ (reference sequence). CDR3 size: 15 residues. CDR3 loop: CASSLAPSAQETQYF. In DNA, the CDR3 is TGTGCTAGCAGCTTAGCCCCTAGCGCTCAAGAGACCCAGTACTTC. Full variable domain (missing parts from reference TRBV7-7 and TRBJ2-5): GAGVSQSPRYKVTKRGQDVTLRCDPISSHATLYWYQQALGQGPEFLTYFNYEAQPDKSGLPSDRFSAERPEGSISTLTIQRTEQRDSAMYRCASSLAPSAQETQYFGPGTRLLVL.

CDR3 sequence reads: CASSSPGTGSYEQYF. The DNA for the CDR3 is TGTGCCAGCAGTAGCCCCGGGACAGGGTCCTACGAGCAGTACTTC. The chain combines TRBV28 with TRBJ2-7; 9 bases map to TRBD1. Looked up from germline, CDR1 is MDHEN and CDR2 is SYDVKM. The junction had 6 bases not matched to a gene; V was cut back by 5 bases and J by 1 base. The CDR3 length is 15 residues. Looking up the rest from reference TRBV28 and TRBJ2-7 gives the full variable domain: DVKVTQSSRYLVKRTGEKVFLECVQDMDHENMFWYRQDPGLGLRLIYFSYDVKMKEKGDIPEGYSVSREKKERFSLILESASTNQTSMYLCASSSPGTGSYEQYFGPGTRLTVT.

As for this clonotype: This could be a read error, since a much larger clone is one nucleotide away. This chain joins TRBV7-9 and TRBJ1-1; D not certain. The V and J ends lost 5 bases and 0 bases respectively, with 10 bases between them. Germline CDR1 SEHNR, CDR2 FQNEAQ (reference sequence). The CDR3 extends over 14 amino acids. The CDR3, as DNA: TGTGCCAGCAGCGTTACGGGCGTGAACACTGAAGCTTTCTTT. It encodes CASSVTGVNTEAFF. Filled out from reference TRBV7-9 and TRBJ1-1, the complete variable domain reads DTGVSQNPRHKITKRGQNVTFRCDPISEHNRLYWYRQTLGQGPEFLTYFQNEAQLEKSRLLSDRFSAERPKGSFSTLEIQRTEQGDSAMYLCASSVTGVNTEAFFGQGTRLTVV.

The rearrangement uses TRBV10-3 and TRBJ2-7, with D hard to call. Germline V gene lookup returns CDR1 ENHRY and CDR2 SYGVKD. This CDR3 is 14 amino acids long. V gave up 0 bases and J gave up 2 bases, with 8 bases separating them. This CDR3 reads CAISESGLAYEQYF. In DNA, the CDR3 is TGTGCCATCAGTGAGTCGGGCTTAGCCTACGAGCAGTACTTC.

The J gene is TRBJ2-1, the V gene TRBV5-1, with a weak D call TRBD2 (6 bases). Germline V gene data show CDR1 as SGHRS and CDR2 as YFSETQ. Trimming removed 4 bases from V and 1 base from J, with 15 bases in between. This CDR3 region has 16 residues. Here the CDR3 DNA reads TGCGCCAGCAGCCGGGGCGGGACCGCATCCTACAATGAGCAGTTCTTC. This codes for CASSRGGTASYNEQFF.

This clonotype was seen only a few times. V gene TRBV7-2 combines with J gene TRBJ2-1, with TRBD2 as a possible D gene (5 bases). Trimming cost V 2 bases and J 4 bases, with 12 bases left between them. CDR3 size: 15 residues. Germline V CDR1 and CDR2: SGHTA, FQGNSA. The CDR3 DNA reads TGTGCCAGCAGCTTAAGGCCTAGCAGGTACAATGAGCAGTTCTTC. Residues: CASSLRPSRYNEQFF.

V is TRBV6-2 or TRBV6-3 and J is TRBJ2-7, with 9 bases matching TRBD2. V trimming: 5 bases; J trimming: 3 bases; junction bases outside the gene matches: 5. This CDR3 contains 14 residues. CDR1 and CDR2 (germline): MNHEY, SVGEGT. The CDR3 DNA follows: TGTGCCAGCAGTGTTCTTAGCGGGAGCTACGAGCAGTACTTC. Its protein is CASSVLSGSYEQYF.

The chain uses TRBV29-1 and TRBJ2-7; 7 bases line up with TRBD1. The CDR3 contains 12 residues. Germline CDR1 SQVTM, CDR2 ANQGSEA. J gave up 3 bases and V 6 bases, and 5 bases lay outside the gene matches. CDR3 coding DNA: TGCAGCGTCAGGGGACAGAGCTACGAGCAGTACTTC. This gives the protein CSVRGQSYEQYF.